These 10 T cell receptor beta chains came from one sample sequenced in a study of CD8+ T cells in alopecia areata. As the sequencing template, cDNA was produced by extracting RNA and reverse transcribing it. Profiling relied on immunoSEQ multiplex PCR, and the TCRdb table lists in-frame clones only, not all of them. Found here are about 140,000 clones, around four fifths of them singletons; the top ten hold roughly 25%. Stated treatment: oral pan-JAK inhibitor, 5-10 mg twice daily. This sample comprised CD8+ T cells sorted from blood, obtained at week 4, from a patient treated with tofacitinib. These receptors all stem from a human donor with alopecia areata.

The chain employs TRBV27 and TRBJ2-7; D might be TRBD1 or TRBD2, each matching 5 bases. Germline CDR1 reads MNHEY; CDR2 reads SMNVEV (reference sequence). The CDR3 consists of 17 residues. V gave up 3 bases and J gave up 0 bases, with 18 bases separating them. CDR3 DNA: TGTGCCAGCAGTTTTAACCCATCGGGGCAGTTCTCCTACGAGCAGTACTTC. Its translation: CASSFNPSGQFSYEQYF.

This clone turned up a few times. The chain recombines TRBV11-2 with TRBJ1-5, with TRBD1 as a possible D gene (5 bases). CDR3 length: 15 amino acids. The V and J ends lost 5 bases and 4 bases respectively, with 15 bases between them. The germline CDR1 and CDR2 sequences are SGHAT and FQNNGV. The CDR3: CASSPQGMDNQPQHF. CDR3 sequence (DNA): TGTGCCAGCAGCCCGCAGGGAATGGATAATCAGCCCCAGCATTTT.

This chain uses TRBV6-6 with TRBJ2-5; D possibly corresponds to TRBD2 (5 bases). Germline V CDR1 and CDR2: MNHNY, SVGAGI (reference sequence). The CDR3 sequence is 11 residues long. Trimming shortened V by 5 bases and J by 4 bases, and 5 bases separated the two germline ends. The CDR3 loop reads CASSEGETQYF. In DNA form, the CDR3 reads TGTGCCAGCAGTGAGGGAGAGACCCAGTACTTC.

The chain carries TRBV29-1 and TRBJ2-1; 7 bases map to TRBD2. The V and J ends lost 6 bases and 4 bases, in that order; junction bases with no gene match: 15. The CDR3 length is 16 residues. Germline assignment: CDR1 SQVTM and CDR2 ANQGSEA. The CDR3 coding sequence is TGCAGCGTAGATTCCGACGACGGGGGGACGTACAATGAGCAGTTCTTC. Amino acid sequence: CSVDSDDGGTYNEQFF.

This chain joins TRBV7-9 and TRBJ2-3; maybe TRBD1 (6 bases). Trimming took 2 bases from V and 3 from J, leaving 12 bases between them. Germline assignment: CDR1 SEHNR and CDR2 FQNEAQ (reference sequence). This CDR3 region has 15 residues. The CDR3 bases are TGTGCCAGCAGCTTAAGTCAGGGGACGACAGATACGCAGTATTTT. Amino acids: CASSLSQGTTDTQYF.

This chain uses TRBV4-1 with TRBJ1-6; TRBD1 might be the D (5 bases). V lost 0 bases and J 9 bases, leaving 12 bases between the germline ends. The CDR3 contains 15 residues. Germline CDR1 and CDR2: MGHRA and YSYEKL. CDR3 nucleotide sequence: TGCGCCAGCAGCCAAGAGGCGGGGGTTAGTTCACCCCTCCACTTT. Protein sequence: CASSQEAGVSSPLHF.

The genes are TRBV7-9 and TRBJ2-7, with D perhaps given as TRBD1 or TRBD2 (6 bases each). This CDR3 is built from 13 residues. CDR1 is SEHNR, CDR2 FQNEAQ, per germline (reference sequence). Trimming stripped 4 bases from V and 2 bases from J, with 9 bases between. The CDR3 is CASSWRGTYEQYF. As DNA, the CDR3 is TGTGCCAGCAGCTGGAGGGGGACCTACGAGCAGTACTTC.

CDR3 in DNA: TGTGCCAGCAGAGCGGGGAGGAGCTCCTACAATGAGCAGTTCTTC. This encodes CASRAGRSSYNEQFF. J is TRBJ2-1 and V is TRBV25-1; 7 bases line up with TRBD2. Germline lookup yields CDR1 MGHDK and CDR2 SYGVNS. This CDR3 has 15 amino acids. V gave up 6 bases and J gave up 0 bases; unmatched junction bases: 5. The full variable domain, in which reference TRBV25-1 and TRBJ2-1 provide the parts outside the CDR3, is EADIYQTPRYLVIGTGKKITLECSQTMGHDKMYWYQQDPGMELHLIHYSYGVNSTEKGDLSSESTVSRIRTEHFPLTLESARPSHTSQYLCASRAGRSSYNEQFFGPGTRLTVL.

This clone was counted once. This chain uses TRBV2 with TRBJ1-6; TRBD1 agrees at 8 bases. With V trimmed by 6 bases and J by 6 bases, 4 bases remained unmatched. CDR3 length equals 14 residues. Germline CDR1 is SNHLY and CDR2 is FYNNEI. The DNA of the CDR3 is TGTGCCAGCAGCCTGACAGGGGTTAATTCACCCCTCCACTTT. Protein: CASSLTGVNSPLHF. Filled out from reference TRBV2 and TRBJ1-6, the complete variable domain reads EPEVTQTPSHQVTQMGQEVILRCVPISNHLYFYWYRQILGQKVEFLVSFYNNEISEKSEIFDDQFSVERPDGSNFTLKIRSTKLEDSAMYFCASSLTGVNSPLHFGNGTRLTVT.

The chain uses TRBV10-3 and TRBJ2-1; D unresolved. V was cut by 2 bases and J by 0 bases, with 14 bases left in between. Per the germline V gene, CDR1 is ENHRY and CDR2 is SYGVKD. CDR3 length: 17 amino acids. CDR3 DNA sequence: TGTGCCATCAGTGAGGGGATTATGGATAGCTCCTACAATGAGCAGTTCTTC. This sequence encodes CAISEGIMDSSYNEQFF.